The entry below gives a single T cell receptor (beta chain) sequence along with its context. Followed over time, Seattle patients had been enrolled while infection was active. V lost 4 bases and J lost 7, with 19 bases in between. The CDR3 is made up of 16 amino acids. The V gene's germline CDR1 is KGHSY and CDR2 FQNENV. This entry is derived from a study of blood T cell repertoires in COVID-19. Across the whole study: Collection of acute and convalescent COVID-19 samples took place in the United States, Italy and Spain. PBMCs, B-cell-depleted T cells, or T cells were the source of the cDNA or gDNA that made up the material.

Authors' methods: How many nucleated cells were present was estimated from reference gene primer amplification. TCRdb keeps only in-frame clones here, not all; method: immunoSEQ multiplex PCR. The V and J calls and the clone size are those of that table, but D and trimming were determined from the DNA. The table shows some 80,000 clones, with around 83% occurring only once. The V and J genes are TRBV16 and TRBJ1-4, with D possibly matching TRBD1 (5 bases). Material: peripheral blood. The TCR comes from a man aged 55 to 70 with COVID-19, enrolled during active disease. CDR3 sequence reads: CASSRNPGGLSEKLFF. In DNA, the CDR3 is TGTGCCAGCAGCCGCAACCCGGGGGGTTTGAGTGAAAAACTGTTTTTT.